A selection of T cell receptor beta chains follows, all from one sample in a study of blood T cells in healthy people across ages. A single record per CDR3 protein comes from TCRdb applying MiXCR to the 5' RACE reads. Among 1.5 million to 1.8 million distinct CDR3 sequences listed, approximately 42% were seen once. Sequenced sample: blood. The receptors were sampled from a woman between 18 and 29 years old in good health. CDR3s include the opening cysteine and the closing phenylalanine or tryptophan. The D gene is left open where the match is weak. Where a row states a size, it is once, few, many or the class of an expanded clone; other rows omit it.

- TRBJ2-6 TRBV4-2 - TGTGCCAGCAGCCAAGAATACGGATCCGGGGCCAACGTCCTGACTTTC CASSQEYGSGANVLTF
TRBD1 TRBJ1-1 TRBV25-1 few TGTGCCAGCAGTGACAGGGGGAACTTTGAAGCTTTCTTT CASSDRGNFEAFF
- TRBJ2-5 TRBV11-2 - TGTGCCAGCAGCTTAGGGCCCAGAGGGGTGGAGACCCAGTACTTC CASSLGPRGVETQYF
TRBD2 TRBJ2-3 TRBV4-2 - TGTGCCAGTGCGACTAGCGCTTACACAGATACGCAGTATTTT CASATSAYTDTQYF
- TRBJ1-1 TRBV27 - TGTGCCAGCAGTTCCCTCCCGGGGGAGAACACTGAAGCTTTCTTT CASSSLPGENTEAFF
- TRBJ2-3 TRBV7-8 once TGTGCCAGCAGCCTCTCGCGGCAAGGCACAGATACGCGGTATTTT CASSLSRQGTDTRYF
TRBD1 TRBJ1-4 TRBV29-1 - TGCAGCGCTGGACAGGGTTTGAGTCCTGATAATGAAAAACTGTTTTTT CSAGQGLSPDNEKLFF
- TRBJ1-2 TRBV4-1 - TGCGCCAGCAGCCAAGAAATCAGGGGATCTTACTATGGCTACACCTTC CASSQEIRGSYYGYTF
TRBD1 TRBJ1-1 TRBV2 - TGTGCCAGCAGCCTCCAGGGGGGGGGGAACACTGAAGCTTTCTTT CASSLQGGGNTEAFF
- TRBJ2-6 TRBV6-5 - TGTGCCAGCAGTTCCCCGGCCGACGGGGCCTCTGGGGCCAACGTCCTGACTTTC CASSSPADGASGANVLTF
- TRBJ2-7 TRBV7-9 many TGTGCCAGCAGCTTAGGGGACAACGAGCAGTACTTC CASSLGDNEQYF
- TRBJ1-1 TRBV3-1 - TGTGCCAGCAGCCAAGGGAATAGAGTCGGTGAAGCTTTCTTT CASSQGNRVGEAFF
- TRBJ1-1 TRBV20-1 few TGCAGTGCTAGAGATGCGACCACAGTCAGGAACACTGAAGCTTTCTTT CSARDATTVRNTEAFF
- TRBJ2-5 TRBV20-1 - TGCAGTGCTAGGGACACCTCCCCGGAGACCCAGTACTTC CSARDTSPETQYF
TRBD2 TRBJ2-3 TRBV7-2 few TGTGCCAGCAGCTTTAGGACTAGCGGCACAGATACGCAGTATTTT CASSFRTSGTDTQYF
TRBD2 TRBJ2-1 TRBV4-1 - TGCGCCAGCAGCCAAGAGCCTAGCGGGGTATACAATGAGCAGTTCTTC CASSQEPSGVYNEQFF
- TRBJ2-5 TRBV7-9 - TGTGCCAGCAGCGAGGGGGGGAGTCAAGAGACCCAGTACTTC CASSEGGSQETQYF
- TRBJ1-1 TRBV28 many TGTGCCAGCAGTCCTCGGGGGAACACTGAAGCTTTCTTT CASSPRGNTEAFF
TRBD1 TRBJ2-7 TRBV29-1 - TGCAGCGTAACCCCATTACACAGGGGGCTAAGGGACGAGCAGTACTTC CSVTPLHRGLRDEQYF
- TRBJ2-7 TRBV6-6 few TGTGCCAGCAGTTACGGTTGGTCCTCCTACGAGCAGTACTTC CASSYGWSSYEQYF
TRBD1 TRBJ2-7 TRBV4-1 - TGCGCCAGCAGCCAAAGAGACAGGGAACACGAGCAGTACTTC CASSQRDREHEQYF
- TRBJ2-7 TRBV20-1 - TGCAGTGCTAGAGACGGGGTGCGGGGGCGCTACGAGCAGTACTTC CSARDGVRGRYEQYF
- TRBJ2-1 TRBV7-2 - TGTGCCAGCAGCTTCCGACTTGGCCATGAGCAGTTCTTC CASSFRLGHEQFF
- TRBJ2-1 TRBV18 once TGTGCCAGCTCACCTAGGGGGATAGCTAACAATGAGCAGTTCTTC CASSPRGIANNEQFF
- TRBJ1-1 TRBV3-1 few TGTGCCAGCAGCCAACGACGGGTCACTGAAGCTTTCTTT CASSQRRVTEAFF
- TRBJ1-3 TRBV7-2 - TGTGCCAGCAGCCCATCGGCGGGTTATGGAAACACCATATATTTT CASSPSAGYGNTIYF
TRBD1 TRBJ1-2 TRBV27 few TGTGCCAGCAGTTTATCAAGGGGGCCAGGCTATGGCTACACCTTC CASSLSRGPGYGYTF
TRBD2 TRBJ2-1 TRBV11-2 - TGTGCCAGCAGCTCGGGACTAACCGACAATGAGCAGTTCTTC CASSSGLTDNEQFF